This T cell receptor (beta chain) was captured by sequencing in a study of CD8+ T cells in alopecia areata. Study overall: Scalp area affected, as a percentage, set the severity score of treated patients. The study's findings and limits: The presence of one nonresponder keeps the tie between baseline CD8+ expansion and response uncertain. Scalp lesions, especially in alopecia totalis/universalis, had higher clonality than normal scalp.

As for treatment: oral pan-JAK inhibitor, 5-10 mg twice daily. CD4+ and CD8+ T cells were sorted from PBMCs stained for CD3, CD4 and CD8. In each case, RNA was isolated and then reverse transcribed into cDNA as the sequencing template. Sequencing used immunoSEQ multiplex PCR; TCRdb keeps in-frame clones, though not all of them. Of tens of thousands of clones in the sample, around 70% were seen once. On this clone: Antigen: not known.

The sample consisted of CD8+ T cells sorted from blood, taken at week 44, from a patient treated with tofacitinib. This receptor was obtained from a human donor with alopecia areata.

This chain's CDR3 is CASTTHRVPDDEAFF. The CDR3 coding sequence is TGTGCCAGCACCACCCACAGGGTCCCGGACGATGAAGCTTTCTTT. J is TRBJ1-1 and V is TRBV6-6; possibly TRBD1 for D (6 bases). V was pared by 7 bases and J by 7 bases, with 22 bases between. The CDR3 extends over 15 amino acids. Germline loops: CDR1 MNHNY, CDR2 SVGAGI (reference sequence).